This T cell receptor beta chain originates from a study of blood T cell repertoires in COVID-19. The overall study: Spain, Italy and the United States supplied samples that represented acute and convalescent COVID-19. PBMCs, B-cell-depleted T cells, or T cells were the source of the cDNA or gDNA that made up the material.

Worth noting for this clone: The same CDR3 arises from other DNA sequences in this sample as well.

Study processing details: Quantification of nucleated cells was approximated via reference gene primer amplification. Produced via immunoSEQ multiplex PCR; TCRdb's table is partial and in-frame only. D and trimming come from the DNA, and the V and J calls and clone size come from that table. Of 100,000 or so clones in the sample, around 81% were seen once. The CDR3 has 12 amino acids. Germline values: CDR1 MDHEN, CDR2 SYDVKM. V was shortened by 8 bases and J by 4 bases, with 10 bases between the two germline ends. The chain combines TRBV28 with TRBJ2-3, with D possibly TRBD2 on 6 matching bases. Sequenced input: peripheral blood. This TCR was recovered from an elderly man with acute or convalescent COVID-19. The CDR3 sequence is CASGRLADTQYF. The CDR3 DNA reads TGTGCCAGCGGCCGACTAGCAGATACGCAGTATTTT.